This TCR beta chain emerged from a study of T cell responses to AZD1222 COVID-19 vaccine. Study results and limitations: In a largely white British group with more females than males, clonal diversity was possibly underestimated.

The study pooled second doses at about 4 or about 12 weeks. The J segment lost 4 bases and the V segment lost 7 bases, leaving 6 bases of the junction unmatched. The CDR3 extends over 13 amino acids. Germline V lookup: CDR1 SGHTS, CDR2 YDEGEE. Assay used: immunoSEQ multiplex PCR; TCRdb lists only in-frame clones, some missing. The sample includes about 140,000 clones, approximately 90% seen only once; the top ten take roughly 2%. This clone appeared once. The antigen is unknown. The rearrangement joins TRBV5-8 to TRBJ1-2; 8 bases match TRBD1. The clonotype comes from an adult who received the AZD1222 COVID-19 vaccine. This specimen was peripheral blood, taken 28 days after the second AZD1222 dose. CDR3 sequence: CASDRGWTYGYTF. The CDR3 DNA follows: TGTGCCAGCGACAGGGGATGGACCTATGGCTACACCTTC.